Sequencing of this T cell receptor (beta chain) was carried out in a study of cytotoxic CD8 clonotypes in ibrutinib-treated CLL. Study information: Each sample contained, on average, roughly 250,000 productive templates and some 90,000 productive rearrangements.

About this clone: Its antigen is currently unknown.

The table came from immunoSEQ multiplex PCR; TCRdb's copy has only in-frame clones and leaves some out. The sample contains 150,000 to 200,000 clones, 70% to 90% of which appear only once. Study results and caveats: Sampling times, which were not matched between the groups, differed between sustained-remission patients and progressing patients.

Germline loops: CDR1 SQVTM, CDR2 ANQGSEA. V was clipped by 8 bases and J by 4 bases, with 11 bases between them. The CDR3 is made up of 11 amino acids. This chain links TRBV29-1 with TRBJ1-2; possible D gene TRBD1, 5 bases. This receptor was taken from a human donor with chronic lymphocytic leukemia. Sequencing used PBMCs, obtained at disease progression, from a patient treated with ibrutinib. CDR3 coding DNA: TGCAGCTCCTGGGACGGCTATGGCTACACCTTC. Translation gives CSSWDGYGYTF.